This paragraph reports one T cell receptor (beta chain). This sample was included in a study of blood T cell repertoires in COVID-19. Assay: immunoSEQ multiplex PCR; the TCRdb copy retains only in-frame clones and omits some. In the table there are some 350,000 clones, more than 75% of which are singletons. Germline assignment: CDR1 GTSNPN and CDR2 SVGIG (reference sequence). V lost 4 bases, J lost 7 bases, and 4 bases stayed unmatched. The CDR3 covers 11 residues. This receptor was identified in a human donor in a cohort sampled during active COVID-19. The chain uses TRBV30 and TRBJ2-7, with 7 bases aligning to TRBD2. The sequenced material came from peripheral blood. The CDR3 DNA follows: TGTGCCTGGACCGACGGGGGGGAGCAGTACTTC. Translated, it gives CAWTDGGEQYF.